This T cell receptor beta chain was identified in a study of blood T cell repertoires in COVID-19. About the study: T cells, B-cell-depleted T cells, or PBMCs supplied cDNA or gDNA.

Clones were read by immunoSEQ multiplex PCR, and TCRdb kept only the in-frame ones, dropping some. Here the sample spans tens of thousands of clones, roughly 85% being singletons. The CDR3 totals 14 residues. V was trimmed by 0 bases and J by 2 bases, leaving 8 bases between them. Germline loops: CDR1 MNHEY, CDR2 SMNVEV (reference sequence). This TCR came from a woman aged 60-75 years with active COVID-19. V gene TRBV27 combines with J gene TRBJ2-7; D gene uncertain. The sample consisted of peripheral blood. CDR3 loop: CASSLSAYTYEQYF. The CDR3 coding sequence is TGTGCCAGCAGTTTATCCGCCTATACCTACGAGCAGTACTTC.